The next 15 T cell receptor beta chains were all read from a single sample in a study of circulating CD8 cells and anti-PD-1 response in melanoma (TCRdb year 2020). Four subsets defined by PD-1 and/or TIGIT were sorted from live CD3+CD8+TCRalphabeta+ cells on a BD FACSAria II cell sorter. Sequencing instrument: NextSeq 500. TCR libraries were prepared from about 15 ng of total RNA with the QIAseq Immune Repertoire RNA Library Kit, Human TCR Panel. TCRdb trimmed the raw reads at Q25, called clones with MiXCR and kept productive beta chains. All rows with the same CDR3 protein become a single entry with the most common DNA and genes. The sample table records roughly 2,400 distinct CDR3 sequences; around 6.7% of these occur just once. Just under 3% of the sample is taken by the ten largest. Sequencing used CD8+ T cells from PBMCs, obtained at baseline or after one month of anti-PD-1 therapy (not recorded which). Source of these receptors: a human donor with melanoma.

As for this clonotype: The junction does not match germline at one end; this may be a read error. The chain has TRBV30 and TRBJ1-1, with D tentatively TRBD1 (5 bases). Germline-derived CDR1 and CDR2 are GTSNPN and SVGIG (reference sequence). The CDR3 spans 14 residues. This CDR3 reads CAWSVIWGNTEALF. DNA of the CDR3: TGTGCCTGGAGTGTAATATGGGGGAACACTGAAGCTCTCTTT.

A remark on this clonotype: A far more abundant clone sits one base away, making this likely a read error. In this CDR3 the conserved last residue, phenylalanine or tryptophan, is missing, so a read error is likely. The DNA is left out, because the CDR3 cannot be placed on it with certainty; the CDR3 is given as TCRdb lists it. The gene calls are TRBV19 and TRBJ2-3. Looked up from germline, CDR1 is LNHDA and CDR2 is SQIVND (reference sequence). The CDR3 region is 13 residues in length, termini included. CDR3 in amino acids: CASSIKAYNEQFV.

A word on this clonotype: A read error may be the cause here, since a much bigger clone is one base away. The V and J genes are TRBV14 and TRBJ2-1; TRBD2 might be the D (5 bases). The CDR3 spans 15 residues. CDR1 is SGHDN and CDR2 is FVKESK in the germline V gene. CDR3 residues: CASSELARRYSEQFF. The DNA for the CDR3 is TGTGCCAGCAGCGAATTAGCGCGGCGCTACAGTGAGCAGTTCTTC.

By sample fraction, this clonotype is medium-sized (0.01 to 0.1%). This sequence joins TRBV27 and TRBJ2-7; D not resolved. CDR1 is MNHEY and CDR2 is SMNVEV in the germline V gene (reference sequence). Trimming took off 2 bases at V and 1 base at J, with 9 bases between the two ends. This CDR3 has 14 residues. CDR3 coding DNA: TGTGCCAGCAGTTTAGTACACGCTTCCTACGAGCAGTACTTC. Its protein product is CASSLVHASYEQYF.

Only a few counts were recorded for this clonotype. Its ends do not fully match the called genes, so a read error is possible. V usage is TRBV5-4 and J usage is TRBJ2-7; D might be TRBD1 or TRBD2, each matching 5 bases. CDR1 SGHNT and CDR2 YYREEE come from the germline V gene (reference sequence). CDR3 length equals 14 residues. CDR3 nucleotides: TGTACCAGCAGCTTGAGGGGCCAGATCTACGAGCAGTACTTC. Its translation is CTSSLRGQIYEQYF. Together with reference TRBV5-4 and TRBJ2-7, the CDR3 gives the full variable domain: ETGVTQSPTHLIKTRGQQVTLRCSSQSGHNTVSWYQQALGQGPQFIFQYYREEENGRGNFPPRFSGLQFPNYSSELNVNALELDDSALYLCTSSLRGQIYEQYFGPGTRLTVT.

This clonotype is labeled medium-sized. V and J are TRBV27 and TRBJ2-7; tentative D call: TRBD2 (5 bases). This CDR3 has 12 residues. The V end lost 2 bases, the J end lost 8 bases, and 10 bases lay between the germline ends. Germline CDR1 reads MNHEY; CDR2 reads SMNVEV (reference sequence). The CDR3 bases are TGTGCCAGCAGTTTAGGAGGACCCAAGCAGTACTTC. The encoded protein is CASSLGGPKQYF.

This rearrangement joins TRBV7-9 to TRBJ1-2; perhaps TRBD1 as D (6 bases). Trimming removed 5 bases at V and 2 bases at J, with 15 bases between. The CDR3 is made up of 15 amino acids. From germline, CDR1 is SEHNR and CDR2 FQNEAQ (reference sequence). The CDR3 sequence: CASSAGQISNYGYTF. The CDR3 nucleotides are TGTGCCAGCAGCGCCGGACAGATTTCGAACTATGGCTACACCTTC.

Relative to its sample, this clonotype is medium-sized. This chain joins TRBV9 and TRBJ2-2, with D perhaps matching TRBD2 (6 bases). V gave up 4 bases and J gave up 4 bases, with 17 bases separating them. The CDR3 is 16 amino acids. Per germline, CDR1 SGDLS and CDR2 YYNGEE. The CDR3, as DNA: TGTGCCAGCAGCCTTCGCTTGGAGGGGTCCACCGGGGAGCTGTTTTTT. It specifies CASSLRLEGSTGELFF.

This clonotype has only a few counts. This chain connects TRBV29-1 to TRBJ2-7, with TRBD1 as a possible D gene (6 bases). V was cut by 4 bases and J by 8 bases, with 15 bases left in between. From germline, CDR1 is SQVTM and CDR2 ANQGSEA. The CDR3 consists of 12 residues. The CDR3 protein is CSVAGDIDKQYF. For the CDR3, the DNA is TGCAGCGTTGCAGGGGATATCGACAAGCAGTACTTC.

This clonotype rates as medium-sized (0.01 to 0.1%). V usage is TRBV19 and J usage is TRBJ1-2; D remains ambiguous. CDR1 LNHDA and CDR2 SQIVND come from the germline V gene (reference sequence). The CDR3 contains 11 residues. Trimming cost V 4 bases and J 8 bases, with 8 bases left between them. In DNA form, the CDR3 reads TGTGCCAGTAGTAACGGGATGGGCTACACCTTC. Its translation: CASSNGMGYTF.

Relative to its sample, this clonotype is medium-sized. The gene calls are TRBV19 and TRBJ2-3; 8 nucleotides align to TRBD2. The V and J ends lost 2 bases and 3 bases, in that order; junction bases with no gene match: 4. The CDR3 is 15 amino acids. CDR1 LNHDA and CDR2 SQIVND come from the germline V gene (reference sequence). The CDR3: CASSITGGATDTQYF. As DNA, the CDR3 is TGTGCCAGTAGTATAACCGGGGGGGCGACAGATACGCAGTATTTT.

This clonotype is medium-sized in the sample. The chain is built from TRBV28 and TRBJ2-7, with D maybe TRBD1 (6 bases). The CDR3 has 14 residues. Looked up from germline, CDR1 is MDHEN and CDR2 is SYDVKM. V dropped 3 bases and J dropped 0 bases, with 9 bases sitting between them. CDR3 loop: CASSLLDSSYEQYF. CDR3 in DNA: TGTGCCAGCAGTTTGCTGGACAGCTCCTACGAGCAGTACTTC.

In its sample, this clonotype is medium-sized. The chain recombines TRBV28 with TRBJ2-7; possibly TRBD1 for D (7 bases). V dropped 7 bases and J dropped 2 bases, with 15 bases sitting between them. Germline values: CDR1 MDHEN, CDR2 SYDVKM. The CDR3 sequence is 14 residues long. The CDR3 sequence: CASTLGRGAYEQYF. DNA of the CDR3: TGTGCCAGCACCCTGGGCAGGGGGGCCTACGAGCAGTACTTC.

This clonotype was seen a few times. Here the CDR3 reads CASSPGLAGALLNTGELFF. In DNA form, the CDR3 reads TGCGCCAGCAGCCCCGGACTAGCGGGGGCCCTCCTCAACACCGGGGAGCTGTTTTTT. The chain has TRBV4-1 and TRBJ2-2; 13 bases map to TRBD2. This CDR3 is built from 19 residues. Per the germline V gene, CDR1 is MGHRA and CDR2 is YSYEKL. V trimming: 4 bases; J trimming: 2 bases; junction bases outside the gene matches: 10.

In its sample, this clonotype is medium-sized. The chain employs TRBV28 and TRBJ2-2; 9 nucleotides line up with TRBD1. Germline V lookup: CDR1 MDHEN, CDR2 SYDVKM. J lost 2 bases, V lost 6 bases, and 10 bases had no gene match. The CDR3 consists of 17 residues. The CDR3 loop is CASRTIGTGKNTGELFF. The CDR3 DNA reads TGTGCCAGCAGAACGATAGGGACAGGGAAAAACACCGGGGAGCTGTTTTTT.